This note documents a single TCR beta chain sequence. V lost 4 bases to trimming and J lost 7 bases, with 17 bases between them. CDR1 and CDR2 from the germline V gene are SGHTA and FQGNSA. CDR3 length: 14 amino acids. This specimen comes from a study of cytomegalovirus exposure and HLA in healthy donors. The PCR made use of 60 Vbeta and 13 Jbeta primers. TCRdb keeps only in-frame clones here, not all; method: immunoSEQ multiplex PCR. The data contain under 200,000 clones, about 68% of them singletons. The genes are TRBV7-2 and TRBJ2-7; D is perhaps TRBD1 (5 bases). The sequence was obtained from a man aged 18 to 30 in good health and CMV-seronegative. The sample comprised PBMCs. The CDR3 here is CASSSQTAGGEQYF. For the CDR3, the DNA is TGTGCCAGCAGCTCTCAGACAGCTGGTGGAGAGCAGTACTTC. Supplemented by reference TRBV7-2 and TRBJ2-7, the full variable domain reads GAGVSQSPSNKVTEKGKDVELRCDPISGHTALYWYRQSLGQGLEFLIYFQGNSAPDKSGLPSDRFSAERTGGSVSTLTIQRTQQEDSAVYLCASSSQTAGGEQYFGPGTRLTVT.